What follows describes a single T cell receptor (beta chain). The data originate from a study of blood T cell repertoires in COVID-19. Study at large: From the United States, Italy and Spain came samples of acute and convalescent COVID-19. T cells, B-cell-depleted T cells, or PBMCs provided the cDNA or gDNA that served as material.

Produced via immunoSEQ multiplex PCR; TCRdb's table is partial and in-frame only. Of 55,000 to 75,000 clones detected, about three quarters appear once; the ten largest clones hold around 16%. Input material: peripheral blood. The origin of this receptor is an elderly man with acute or convalescent COVID-19.

The CDR3 nucleotides are TGTGCCAGCTCACGGACAGGGAACACTGAAGCTTTCTTT. It translates to CASSRTGNTEAFF. J is TRBJ1-1 and V is TRBV18, with 7 bases matching TRBD1. The germline V gene encodes CDR1 KGHSH and CDR2 LQKENI. Germline trimming cut 4 bases from V and 1 base from J; bases unmatched to any gene: 0. This CDR3 comprises 13 residues.